This T cell receptor (beta chain) was sequenced for a study of blood T cell repertoires in COVID-19. The data were produced by immunoSEQ multiplex PCR, yet TCRdb's version contains in-frame clones alone and is incomplete. The sample includes fewer than 150,000 clones, 70% to 85% of them seen just once. Unmatched junction bases numbered 2, after V lost 6 bases and J lost 2 bases. From germline, CDR1 is SQVTM and CDR2 ANQGSEA. The CDR3 consists of 13 residues. Sequencing input: peripheral blood. The chain joins TRBV29-1 to TRBJ1-3; 9 nucleotides agree with TRBD1. The TCR sequence derives from a human donor in a cohort sampled during active COVID-19. CDR3 sequence: CSVGQGTGNTIYF. The CDR3 nucleotides read TGCAGCGTGGGACAGGGTACTGGAAACACCATATATTTT.